Detailed here is one TCR beta chain. Its specificity is not known. This sample stems from a study of shared clonotypes between healthy human individuals. Study details: The composition of the donors was two women and a few men aged 18 to 49.

Naive-designated CD8 cells lacked CD45RO, were positively enriched for CCR7, and omitted terminally differentiated effector memory CD45RA+ cells. The study's findings and limits: The represented genetic and exposure-history diversity was limited by the small number of donors.

TCRdb's copy holds only in-frame clones and misses some; the assay was immunoSEQ multiplex PCR. Among nearly 2 million clones listed, approximately 94% were seen once. The ends were cut back, 0 bases at V and 3 bases at J, with 10 bases in the middle. The CDR3 has 14 residues. Germline V lookup: CDR1 SGHNT, CDR2 YYREEE (reference sequence). The receptor was derived from a man aged 18 to 29 in good health. This rearrangement joins TRBV5-4 to TRBJ2-7, with TRBD1 as a possible D gene (6 bases). Source material: naive CD8+ T cells sorted from blood. CDR3 protein: CASSLAGADYEQYF. CDR3 in DNA: TGTGCCAGCAGCTTGGCAGGGGCGGACTACGAGCAGTACTTC. The variable domain in full, completed from reference TRBV5-4 and TRBJ2-7, reads ETGVTQSPTHLIKTRGQQVTLRCSSQSGHNTVSWYQQALGQGPQFIFQYYREEENGRGNFPPRFSGLQFPNYSSELNVNALELDDSALYLCASSLAGADYEQYFGPGTRLTVT.